One sample yielded the 26 T cell receptor beta chains listed below, sequenced in a study of cytomegalovirus exposure and HLA in healthy donors. The PCR had 60 Vbeta and 13 Jbeta primers. Using immunoSEQ multiplex PCR, the repertoire was profiled, and TCRdb retains in-frame clones only, with some absent. The sample carries approximately 180,000 clones, 80% to 90% recorded once. The sample taken for sequencing was PBMCs. Source of these receptors: a woman in her late teens or twenties in good health and CMV-seropositive.

The chain recombines TRBV5-6 with TRBJ2-7, with 12 nucleotides matching TRBD2. The CDR3 length is 15 residues. Losses at the gene ends were 4 bases for V and 5 bases for J; bases not matched to a gene: 7. From germline, CDR1 is SGHDT and CDR2 YYEEEE. The CDR3 nucleotides are TGTGCCAGCAGCCTCGGACTAGCGGGGCTTAACGAGCAGTACTTC. Its translation is CASSLGLAGLNEQYF.

The chain uses TRBV7-2 and TRBJ2-7; 10 nucleotides line up with TRBD1. The CDR3 extends over 15 amino acids. The ends lost 5 bases at V and 3 bases at J; junction bases unmatched: 7. Germline CDR1 reads SGHTA; CDR2 reads FQGNSA. The CDR3 coding sequence is TGTGCCAGCAGCCTCCGGACAGGGGGGAACTACGAGCAGTACTTC. This codes for CASSLRTGGNYEQYF.

The chain couples TRBV7-2 to TRBJ1-1; 8 nucleotides line up with TRBD1. Per germline, CDR1 SGHTA and CDR2 FQGNSA. This CDR3 contains 15 residues. Trimming took 5 bases from V and 0 from J; bases not matched to a gene: 5. The CDR3 loop reads CASSPRTGLNTEAFF. The CDR3 nucleotides read TGTGCCAGCAGCCCCAGGACAGGGTTGAACACTGAAGCTTTCTTT.

The rearrangement links TRBV7-2 to TRBJ2-3; D not certain. From germline, CDR1 is SGHTA and CDR2 FQGNSA. Trimming cost V 7 bases and J 2 bases, with 10 bases left between them. The CDR3 is 13 residues long. The CDR3 is CASIDLLTDTQYF. The CDR3 nucleotides are TGTGCCAGCATCGACTTACTCACAGATACGCAGTATTTT.

This clone has just one count. The chain recombines TRBV28 with TRBJ2-5; possibly TRBD1 for D (6 bases). CDR1 MDHEN and CDR2 SYDVKM come from the germline V gene. V was clipped by 3 bases and J by 2 bases, with 13 bases between them. The CDR3 sequence is 15 residues long. The CDR3 is CASSFVRTDQETQYF. In DNA, the CDR3 is TGTGCCAGCAGTTTTGTTCGGACAGATCAAGAGACCCAGTACTTC.

The chain couples TRBV6-4 to TRBJ1-2, with a tentative D call TRBD1 (5 bases). Germline CDR1 is MRHNA and CDR2 is SNTAGT. The CDR3 length is 15 residues. V lost 6 bases to trimming and J lost 3 bases, with 17 bases between them. The CDR3 coding sequence is TGTGCCAGCAGCGGGTTCATAGGGGATCACTATGGCTACACCTTC. Encoded protein: CASSGFIGDHYGYTF.

The V gene is TRBV5-1, the J gene TRBJ1-1; D call uncertain. The V and J ends lost 0 bases and 9 bases respectively, with 6 bases between them. The CDR3 extends over 11 amino acids. In germline, CDR1 is SGHRS, CDR2 YFSETQ. The CDR3: CASSLGRQAFF. DNA for the CDR3: TGCGCCAGCAGCTTGGGCAGGCAAGCTTTCTTT.

V gene TRBV15 combines with J gene TRBJ2-1, with TRBD2 matching 8 bases. The trim removed 3 bases at V and 6 bases at J, leaving 7 bases unmatched. CDR3 length equals 15 residues. Per the germline V gene, CDR1 is LNHNV and CDR2 is YYDKDF (reference sequence). CDR3 sequence reads: CATSRRLAGPNEQFF. In DNA form, the CDR3 reads TGTGCCACCAGCAGGCGCCTAGCGGGTCCCAATGAGCAGTTCTTC.

This clone turned up a few times. The rearrangement links TRBV6-4 to TRBJ2-3, with 8 bases lining up with TRBD2. Germline CDR1 reads MRHNA; CDR2 reads SNTAGT. This CDR3 spans 16 amino acids. Trimming at V came to 5 bases and at J to 4 bases, leaving 11 bases not matched to a gene. The DNA of the CDR3 is TGTGCCAGCAGTTTAGTCGCGACGGGGGGGCCAGATACGCAGTATTTT. Translating gives CASSLVATGGPDTQYF.

The chain joins TRBV9 to TRBJ1-1; 10 bases agree with TRBD1. Unmatched junction bases numbered 6, after V lost 4 bases and J lost 3 bases. This CDR3 spans 15 amino acids. The germline CDR1 and CDR2 sequences are SGDLS and YYNGEE. The CDR3 DNA follows: TGTGCCAGCAGCAATACCGGGACAGGGGACACTGAAGCTTTCTTT. Encoded protein: CASSNTGTGDTEAFF.

Regarding this clone: One end of the junction is discordant with germline, which a read error may explain. In DNA, the CDR3 is TGTGCCACCCGCGGCGGGAGGGGACTCGTCTTC. Residues: CATRGGRGLVF. The chain carries TRBV19 and TRBJ2-7; 9 bases are a match to TRBD2. Per germline, CDR1 LNHDA and CDR2 SQIVND (reference sequence). The CDR3 contains 11 residues.

The chain uses TRBV5-4 and TRBJ1-3; the D gene is possibly TRBD1 (6 bases). The CDR3 consists of 13 residues. The V gene's germline CDR1 is SGHNT and CDR2 YYREEE (reference sequence). Trimming pared 4 bases from V and 4 bases from J, leaving 9 bases between. CDR3 coding DNA: TGTGCCAGCAGCCTAGGACAGGGAAACACCATATATTTT. It encodes CASSLGQGNTIYF.

V gene TRBV19 combines with J gene TRBJ1-3; 8 nucleotides align to TRBD1. V lost 2 bases to trimming and J lost 0 bases; unmatched junction nucleotides: 6. CDR1 LNHDA and CDR2 SQIVND come from the germline V gene (reference sequence). The CDR3 runs 17 residues. CDR3 residues: CASSILPGQVSGNTIYF. The DNA of the CDR3 is TGTGCCAGTAGTATACTTCCGGGACAGGTCTCTGGAAACACCATATATTTT.

This clone has a handful of counts. DNA for the CDR3: TGTGCCAGCAGCTCCCAAACCGCGGGGGCAGATACGCAGTATTTT. Encoded protein: CASSSQTAGADTQYF. The chain couples TRBV7-3 to TRBJ2-3; TRBD2 matches 7 bases. V lost 4 bases to trimming and J lost 4 bases; unmatched junction nucleotides: 8. Germline CDR1 reads SGHTA; CDR2 reads FQGTGA. This CDR3 has 15 amino acids.

V is TRBV19 and J is TRBJ1-2; 9 nucleotides align to TRBD1. J was trimmed by 4 bases and V by 2 bases; bases with no gene match: 8. Germline V lookup: CDR1 LNHDA, CDR2 SQIVND (reference sequence). The CDR3 has 16 amino acids. In DNA form, the CDR3 reads TGTGCCAGTAGTATACTCCTGGGACAGGGTACCTATGGCTACACCTTC. Translation gives CASSILLGQGTYGYTF.

This rearrangement joins TRBV15 to TRBJ2-7, with TRBD2 as a possible D gene (5 bases). The CDR3 loop spans 14 amino acids. Trimming left V 3 bases short and J 4 bases short, with 13 bases between. Germline V lookup: CDR1 LNHNV, CDR2 YYDKDF (reference sequence). CDR3 residues: CATSSRENNYEQYF. CDR3 nucleotides: TGTGCCACCAGCAGCCGGGAAAACAATTACGAGCAGTACTTC.

The chain links TRBV11-1 to TRBJ1-2, with unresolved D. The germline V gene encodes CDR1 SGHAT and CDR2 FQDESV (reference sequence). Trimming cost V 6 bases and J 4 bases, with 12 bases left between them. The CDR3 has 13 amino acids. The CDR3 reads CASSSLSFYGYTF. The CDR3 coding sequence is TGTGCCAGCAGTTCCCTCTCCTTCTATGGCTACACCTTC.

The rearrangement joins TRBV19 to TRBJ1-6; D is ambiguous. The CDR3 totals 13 residues. The germline CDR1 and CDR2 sequences are LNHDA and SQIVND (reference sequence). Trimming removed 2 bases at V and 7 bases at J, with 6 bases between. Here the CDR3 reads CASSISLNSPLHF. Written as DNA, the CDR3 is TGTGCCAGTAGTATAAGCCTCAATTCACCCCTCCACTTT.

The chain combines TRBV18 with TRBJ1-5, with a tentative D call TRBD1 (5 bases). V was cut by 4 bases and J by 3 bases, with 10 bases left in between. CDR1 is KGHSH and CDR2 is LQKENI in the germline V gene. This CDR3 comprises 14 residues. CDR3 sequence reads: CASSLGPSNQPQHF. CDR3 in DNA: TGTGCCAGCTCACTGGGGCCCTCCAATCAGCCCCAGCATTTT.

This clone was picked up a small number of times. The chain couples TRBV7-9 to TRBJ1-2, with a weak D call TRBD1 (6 bases). V was trimmed by 2 bases and J by 6 bases, leaving 22 bases between them. Germline loops: CDR1 SEHNR, CDR2 FQNEAQ (reference sequence). The CDR3 runs to 17 residues. As DNA, the CDR3 is TGTGCCAGCAGCTTAATTAAAGGACAGAGGGGCGCTAATGGCTACACCTTC. It codes for CASSLIKGQRGANGYTF.

This clone was observed a handful of times. The chain is built from TRBV9 and TRBJ2-3; D not resolved. This CDR3 is 14 amino acids long. Trimming cost V 3 bases and J 6 bases, with 14 bases left between them. Germline lookup yields CDR1 SGDLS and CDR2 YYNGEE. The chain's CDR3 is CASSANLIGDTQYF. The CDR3 DNA is TGTGCCAGCAGCGCGAACTTAATCGGGGATACGCAGTATTTT.

The V gene is TRBV14, the J gene TRBJ2-7; D ambiguous. From germline, CDR1 is SGHDN and CDR2 FVKESK. The CDR3 loop spans 13 amino acids. The V end lost 2 bases, the J end lost 3 bases, and 8 bases lay between the germline ends. CDR3 region: CASSQLGHYEQYF. The CDR3 coding sequence is TGTGCCAGCAGCCAACTCGGTCACTACGAGCAGTACTTC.

This chain joins TRBV21-1 and TRBJ1-5. TRBV21-1 is shown as a pseudogene. The CDR3 contains 20 residues. CDR3 in DNA: TGTGCCAGCAGCATTTGTTGGGGGGACGAAACTAACCCTAGCAATCAGCCCCAGCATTTT. Translation gives CASSICWGDETNPSNQPQHF.

This rearrangement joins TRBV7-3 to TRBJ2-2, with D tentatively TRBD1 (6 bases). V gave up 0 bases and J gave up 3 bases, with 8 bases separating them. CDR1 is SGHTA, CDR2 FQGTGA, per germline. The CDR3 runs to 15 residues. Here the CDR3 reads CASSLTGAHTGELFF. The CDR3 bases are TGTGCCAGCAGCTTAACGGGGGCCCACACCGGGGAGCTGTTTTTT.

V and J are TRBV21-1 and TRBJ1-2. TRBV21-1 is described as a pseudogene. There are 15 residues in the CDR3. CDR3 DNA: TGTGCCAGCAGCCCCCGGGGGTCGAGGAACTATGGCTACACCTTC. Protein sequence: CASSPRGSRNYGYTF.

The chain is built from TRBV7-2 and TRBJ2-5; D is undetermined. Trimming pared 5 bases from V and 3 bases from J, leaving 13 bases between. CDR1 is SGHTA, CDR2 FQGNSA, per germline. The length of the CDR3 is 14 residues. The DNA of the CDR3 is TGTGCCAGCAGCCTAAACGCGGCGGAAGAGACCCAGTACTTC. This translates into CASSLNAAEETQYF.